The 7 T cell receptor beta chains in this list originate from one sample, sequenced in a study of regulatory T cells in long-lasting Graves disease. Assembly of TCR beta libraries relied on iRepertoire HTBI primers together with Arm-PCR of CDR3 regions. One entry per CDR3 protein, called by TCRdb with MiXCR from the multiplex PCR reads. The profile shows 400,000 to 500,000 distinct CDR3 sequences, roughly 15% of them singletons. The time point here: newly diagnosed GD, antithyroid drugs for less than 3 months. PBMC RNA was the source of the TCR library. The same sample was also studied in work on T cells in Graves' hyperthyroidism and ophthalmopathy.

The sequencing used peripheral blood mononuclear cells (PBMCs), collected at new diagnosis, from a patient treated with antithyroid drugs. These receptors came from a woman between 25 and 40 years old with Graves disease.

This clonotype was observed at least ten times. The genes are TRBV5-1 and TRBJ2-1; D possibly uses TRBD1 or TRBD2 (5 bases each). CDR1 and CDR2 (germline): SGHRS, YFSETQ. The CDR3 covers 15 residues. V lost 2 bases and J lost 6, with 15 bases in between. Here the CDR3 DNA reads TGCGCCAGCAGCTTCGGATCGAATGGGGGCAATGAGCAGTTCTTC. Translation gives CASSFGSNGGNEQFF.

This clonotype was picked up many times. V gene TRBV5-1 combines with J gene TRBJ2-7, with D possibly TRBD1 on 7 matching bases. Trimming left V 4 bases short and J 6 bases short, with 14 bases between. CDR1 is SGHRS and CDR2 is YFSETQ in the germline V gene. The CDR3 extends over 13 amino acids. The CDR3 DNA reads TGCGCCAGCAGCCCCATGGAGGGGGCCGAGCAGTACTTC. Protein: CASSPMEGAEQYF. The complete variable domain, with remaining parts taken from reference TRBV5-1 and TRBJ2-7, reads KAGVTQTPRYLIKTRGQQVTLSCSPISGHRSVSWYQQTPGQGLQFLFEYFSETQRNKGNFPGRFSGRQFSNSRSEMNVSTLELGDSALYLCASSPMEGAEQYFGPGTRLTVT.

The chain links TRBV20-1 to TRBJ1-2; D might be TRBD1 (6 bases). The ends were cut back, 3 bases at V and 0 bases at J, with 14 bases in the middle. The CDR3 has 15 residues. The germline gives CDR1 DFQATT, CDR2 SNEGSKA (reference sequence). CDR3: CSASPGTSPNYGYTF. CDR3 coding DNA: TGCAGTGCTAGCCCCGGGACATCTCCTAACTATGGCTACACCTTC.

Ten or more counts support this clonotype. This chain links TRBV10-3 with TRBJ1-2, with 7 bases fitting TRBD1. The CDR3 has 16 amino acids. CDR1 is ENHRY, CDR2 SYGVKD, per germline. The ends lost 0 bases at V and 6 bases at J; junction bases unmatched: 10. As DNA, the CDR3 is TGTGCCATCAGTGAGTCCCGGATGACAGGGATAAATGGCTACACCTTC. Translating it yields CAISESRMTGINGYTF.

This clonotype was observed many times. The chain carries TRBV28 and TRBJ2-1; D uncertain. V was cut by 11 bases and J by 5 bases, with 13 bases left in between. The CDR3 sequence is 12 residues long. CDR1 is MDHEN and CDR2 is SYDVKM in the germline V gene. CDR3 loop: CAYGHRDNEQFF. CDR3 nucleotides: TGTGCCTACGGGCACAGAGACAATGAGCAGTTCTTC. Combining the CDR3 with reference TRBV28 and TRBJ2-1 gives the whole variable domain DVKVTQSSRYLVKRTGEKVFLECVQDMDHENMFWYRQDPGLGLRLIYFSYDVKMKEKGDIPEGYSVSREKKERFSLILESASTNQTSMYLCAYGHRDNEQFFGPGTRLTVL.

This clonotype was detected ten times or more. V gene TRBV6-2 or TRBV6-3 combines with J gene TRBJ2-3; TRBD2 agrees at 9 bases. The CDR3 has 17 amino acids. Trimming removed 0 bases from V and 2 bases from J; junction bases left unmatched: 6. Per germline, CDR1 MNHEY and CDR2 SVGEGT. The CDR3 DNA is TGTGCCAGCAGTTACTCGACCTGGACTAGCGACACAGATACGCAGTATTTT. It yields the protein CASSYSTWTSDTDTQYF.

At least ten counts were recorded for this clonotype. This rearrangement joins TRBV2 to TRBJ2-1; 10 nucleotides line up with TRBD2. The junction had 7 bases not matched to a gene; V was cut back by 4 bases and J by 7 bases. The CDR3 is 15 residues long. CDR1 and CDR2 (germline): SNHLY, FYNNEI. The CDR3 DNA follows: TGTGCCAGCAGTGCGACTAGCGGGCAAGCTAATGAGCAGTTCTTC. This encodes CASSATSGQANEQFF. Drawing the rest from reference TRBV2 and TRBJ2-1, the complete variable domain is EPEVTQTPSHQVTQMGQEVILRCVPISNHLYFYWYRQILGQKVEFLVSFYNNEISEKSEIFDDQFSVERPDGSNFTLKIRSTKLEDSAMYFCASSATSGQANEQFFGPGTRLTVL.